What follows are 9 T cell receptor beta chains derived from one specimen sequenced in a study of blood T cell repertoires in COVID-19. Repertoires were generated with immunoSEQ multiplex PCR, while TCRdb's copy carries only in-frame clones and drops some. The table has 200,000 to 250,000 clones, nearly 90% seen once. Specimen: PBMCs or T cells enriched from blood (not recorded which). Receptors were obtained from a man aged 25 to 40 who had recovered from COVID-19.

The chain recombines TRBV4-1 with TRBJ1-6; tentatively, D is TRBD1 (6 bases). CDR1 is MGHRA and CDR2 is YSYEKL in the germline V gene. The CDR3 spans 16 residues. Trimming left V 4 bases short and J 8 bases short, with 18 bases between. DNA for the CDR3: TGCGCCAGCAGCCCCCGAAGCGGGGGGCGGGATTCACCCCTCCACTTT. Translation gives CASSPRSGGRDSPLHF.

This chain connects TRBV19 to TRBJ1-2; 8 bases line up with TRBD1. The trim removed 5 bases at V and 6 bases at J, leaving 11 bases unmatched. There are 15 residues in the CDR3. Germline V lookup: CDR1 LNHDA, CDR2 SQIVND (reference sequence). The CDR3 is CASSPQDRVRDGYTF. The DNA for the CDR3 is TGTGCCAGTAGTCCTCAGGACAGGGTTCGTGATGGCTACACCTTC.

This rearrangement joins TRBV7-8 to TRBJ2-7; 7 bases are a match to TRBD2. Germline V gene lookup returns CDR1 SGHVS and CDR2 FQNEAQ. Trimming at V came to 5 bases and at J to 2 bases, leaving 9 bases not matched to a gene. The CDR3 has 15 residues. The CDR3 DNA sequence: TGTGCCAGCAGCCCCCGGCAGGGAGGGCCCTACGAGCAGTACTTC. The encoded protein is CASSPRQGGPYEQYF.

The chain joins TRBV19 to TRBJ1-2, with D perhaps matching TRBD1 (5 bases). V lost 4 bases to trimming and J lost 2 bases, with 14 bases between them. CDR1 is LNHDA and CDR2 is SQIVND in the germline V gene (reference sequence). CDR3 length: 15 amino acids. The CDR3 reads CASSKRDRGNYGYTF. CDR3 DNA: TGTGCCAGTAGTAAGAGGGACCGGGGGAACTATGGCTACACCTTC.

This sequence joins TRBV3-1 (or the pseudogene TRBV3-2) and TRBJ1-2; no reliable D call. The V gene lost 2 bases and the J gene lost 4 bases, with 20 bases spanning the gap. The CDR3 sequence is 17 residues long. CDR1 is LGHDT, CDR2 YNNKEL, per germline (reference sequence). CDR3 in amino acids: CASSQISWPSEGYGYTF. In nucleotides, the CDR3 is TGTGCCAGCAGCCAAATATCTTGGCCCTCAGAGGGCTATGGCTACACCTTC.

This clone was seen at least ten times. The V call is TRBV5-1, the J call TRBJ2-2; TRBD2 might be the D (7 bases). Germline-derived CDR1 and CDR2 are SGHRS and YFSETQ. The CDR3 runs 19 residues. Trimming left V 1 base short and J 3 bases short, with 22 bases between. The CDR3 spells CASSLRGAGVSLDTGELFF. The DNA of the CDR3 is TGCGCCAGCAGCTTGAGGGGGGCGGGAGTATCCCTGGACACCGGGGAGCTGTTTTTT.

The chain joins TRBV19 to TRBJ1-1; D unresolved. Germline CDR1 is LNHDA and CDR2 is SQIVND (reference sequence). Trimming shortened V by 3 bases and J by 5 bases, and 19 bases separated the two germline ends. This CDR3 comprises 16 residues. For the CDR3, the DNA is TGTGCCAGTAGTATGATTATACGGGGATTCGGGACTGAAGCTTTCTTT. Translation: CASSMIIRGFGTEAFF.

J is TRBJ2-7 and V is TRBV27; possible D gene TRBD1, 6 bases. V was shortened by 7 bases and J by 3 bases, with 16 bases between the two germline ends. Germline V lookup: CDR1 MNHEY, CDR2 SMNVEV (reference sequence). This CDR3 has 14 residues. The CDR3 nucleotides are TGTGCCAGCAACGATGGGGGCGGACTCTACGAGCAGTACTTC. This sequence encodes CASNDGGGLYEQYF.

This clone occurred a few times. An end of the junction does not agree with germline; a read error may underlie this. This CDR3 is CASSYSAIQLRDF. CDR3 nucleotides: TGTGCCAGCAGTTACTCAGCAATTCAGCTCAGGGACTTC. The genes are TRBV6-2 or TRBV6-3 and TRBJ2-7; tentative D call: TRBD1 (5 bases). CDR1 and CDR2 from the germline V gene are MNHEY and SVGEGT. This CDR3 is 13 amino acids long.